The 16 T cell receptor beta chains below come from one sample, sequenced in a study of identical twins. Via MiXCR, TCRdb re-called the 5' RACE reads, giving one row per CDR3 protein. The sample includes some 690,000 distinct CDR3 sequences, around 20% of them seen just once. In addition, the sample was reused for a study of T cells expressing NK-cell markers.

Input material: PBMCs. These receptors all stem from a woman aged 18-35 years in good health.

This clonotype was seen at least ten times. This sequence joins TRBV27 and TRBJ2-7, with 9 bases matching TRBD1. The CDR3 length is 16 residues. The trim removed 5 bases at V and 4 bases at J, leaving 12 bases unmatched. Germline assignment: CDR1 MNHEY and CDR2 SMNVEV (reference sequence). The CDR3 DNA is TGTGCCAGCAGTCCCAGAAGGACAGGGACAGGGTACGAGCAGTACTTC. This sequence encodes CASSPRRTGTGYEQYF.

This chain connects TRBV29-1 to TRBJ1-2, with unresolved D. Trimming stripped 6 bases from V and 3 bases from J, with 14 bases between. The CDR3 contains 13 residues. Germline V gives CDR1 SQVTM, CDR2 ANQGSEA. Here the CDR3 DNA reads TGCAGCGTAACTAGGTCTGGGGACTATGGCTACACCTTC. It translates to CSVTRSGDYGYTF.

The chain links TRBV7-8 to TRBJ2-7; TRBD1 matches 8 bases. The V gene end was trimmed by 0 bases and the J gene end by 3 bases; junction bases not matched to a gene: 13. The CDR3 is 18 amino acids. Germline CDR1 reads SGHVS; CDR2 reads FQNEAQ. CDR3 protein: CASSLAVVGQGPLYEQYF. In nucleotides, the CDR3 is TGTGCCAGCAGCTTAGCGGTTGTCGGACAGGGACCGCTCTACGAGCAGTACTTC.

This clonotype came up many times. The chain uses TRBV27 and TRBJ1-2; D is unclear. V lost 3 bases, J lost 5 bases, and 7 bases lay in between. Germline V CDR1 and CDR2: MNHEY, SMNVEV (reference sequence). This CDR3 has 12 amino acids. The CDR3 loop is CASSFRGYGYTF. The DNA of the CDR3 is TGTGCCAGCAGTTTCAGAGGGTATGGCTACACCTTC.

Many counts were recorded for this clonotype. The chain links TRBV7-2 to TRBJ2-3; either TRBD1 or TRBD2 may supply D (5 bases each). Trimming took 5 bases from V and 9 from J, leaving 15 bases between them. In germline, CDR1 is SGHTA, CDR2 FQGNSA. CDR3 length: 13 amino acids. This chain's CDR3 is CASSRAARDTQYF. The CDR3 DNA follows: TGTGCCAGCAGCCGCGCAGCCCGGGACACGCAGTATTTT.

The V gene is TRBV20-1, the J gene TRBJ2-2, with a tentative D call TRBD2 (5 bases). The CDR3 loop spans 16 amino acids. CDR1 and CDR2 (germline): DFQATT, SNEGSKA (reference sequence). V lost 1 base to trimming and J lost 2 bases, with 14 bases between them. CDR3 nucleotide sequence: TGCAGTGCTAGAGTTCCTACTAGTCCCAACACCGGGGAGCTGTTTTTT. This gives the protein CSARVPTSPNTGELFF.

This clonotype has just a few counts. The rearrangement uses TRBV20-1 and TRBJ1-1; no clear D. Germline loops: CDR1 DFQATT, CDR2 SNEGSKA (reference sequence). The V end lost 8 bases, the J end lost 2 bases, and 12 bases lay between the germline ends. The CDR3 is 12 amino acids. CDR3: CSNDWINTEAFF. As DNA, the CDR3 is TGCAGTAACGATTGGATTAACACTGAAGCTTTCTTT.

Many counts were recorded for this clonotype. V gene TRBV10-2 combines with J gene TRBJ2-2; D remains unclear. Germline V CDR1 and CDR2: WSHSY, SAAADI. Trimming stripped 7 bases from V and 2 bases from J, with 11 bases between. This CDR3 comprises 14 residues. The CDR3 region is CASKPRTNTGELFF. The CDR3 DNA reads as TGCGCCAGCAAACCGCGTACTAACACCGGGGAGCTGTTTTTT.

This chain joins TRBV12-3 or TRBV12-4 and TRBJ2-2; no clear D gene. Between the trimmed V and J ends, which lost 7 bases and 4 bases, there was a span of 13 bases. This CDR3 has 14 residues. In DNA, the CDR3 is TGTGCCAGCACAGACCCTCGGGCCACCGGGGAGCTGTTTTTT. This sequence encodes CASTDPRATGELFF.

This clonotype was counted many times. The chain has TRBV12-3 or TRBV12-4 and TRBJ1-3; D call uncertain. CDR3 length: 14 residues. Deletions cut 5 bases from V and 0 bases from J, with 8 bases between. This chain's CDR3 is CASSKTDSGNTIYF. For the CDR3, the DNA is TGTGCCAGCAGTAAGACGGACTCTGGAAACACCATATATTTT.

This CDR3 is CASSPAQGYPGANVLTF. In nucleotides, the CDR3 is TGTGCCAGCAGCCCGGCCCAGGGTTATCCTGGGGCCAACGTCCTGACTTTC. The chain couples TRBV12-3 or TRBV12-4 to TRBJ2-6; a weak D match, TRBD1 (5 bases). The CDR3 is 17 residues long. Trimming cost V 6 bases and J 2 bases, with 17 bases left between them.

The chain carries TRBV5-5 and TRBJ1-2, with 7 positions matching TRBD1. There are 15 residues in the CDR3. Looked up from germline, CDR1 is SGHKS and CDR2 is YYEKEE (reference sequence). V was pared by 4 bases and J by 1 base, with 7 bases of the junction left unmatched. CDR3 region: CASSRGQALNYGYTF. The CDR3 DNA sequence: TGTGCCAGCAGCCGTGGACAGGCGCTTAACTATGGCTACACCTTC.

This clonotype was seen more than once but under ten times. DNA of the CDR3: TGCGCCAGCAGCCAGGAACAGGGGGGCACTGAAGCTTTCTTT. Translation: CASSQEQGGTEAFF. The chain combines TRBV4-3 with TRBJ1-1; 8 bases match TRBD1. Germline loops: CDR1 LGHNA, CDR2 YSLEER. This CDR3 has 14 residues. The V and J ends lost 3 bases and 4 bases, in that order; junction bases with no gene match: 4.

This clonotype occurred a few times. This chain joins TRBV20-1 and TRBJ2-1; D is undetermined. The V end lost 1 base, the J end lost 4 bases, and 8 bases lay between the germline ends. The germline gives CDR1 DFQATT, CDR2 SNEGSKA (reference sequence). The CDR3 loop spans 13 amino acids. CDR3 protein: CSARAPTYNEQFF. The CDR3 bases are TGCAGTGCTAGAGCCCCTACGTACAATGAGCAGTTCTTC.

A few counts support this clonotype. The CDR3 protein is CSARDLDTIATMGETQYF. The CDR3 DNA follows: TGCAGTGCTAGAGATCTCGACACCATAGCCACGATGGGGGAGACCCAGTACTTC. The V call is TRBV20-1, the J call TRBJ2-5; D ambiguous. CDR1 and CDR2 (germline): DFQATT, SNEGSKA (reference sequence). This CDR3 spans 18 amino acids. Trimming stripped 0 bases from V and 5 bases from J, with 25 bases between.

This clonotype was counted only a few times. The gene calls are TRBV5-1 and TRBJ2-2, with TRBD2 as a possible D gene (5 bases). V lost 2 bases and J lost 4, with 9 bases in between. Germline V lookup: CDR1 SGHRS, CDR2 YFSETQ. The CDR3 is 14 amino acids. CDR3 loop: CASSFAGITGELFF. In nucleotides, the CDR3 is TGCGCCAGCAGCTTTGCCGGGATCACCGGGGAGCTGTTTTTT.